A single sample is the source of the 18 T cell receptor beta chains below, sequenced in a study of regulatory T cells in long-lasting Graves disease. Time point here: persistent/refractory GD, antithyroid drugs over 5 years with positive TRAb. Scientists built the TCR library using RNA that was extracted from PBMCs. TCR beta libraries were built with iRepertoire HTBI primers and Arm-PCR of CDR3 regions. TCRdb passed the multiplex PCR reads through MiXCR, listing each CDR3 protein once. The sample lists fewer than 450,000 distinct CDR3 sequences; 20% to 30% were seen once. This specimen was peripheral blood mononuclear cells (PBMCs), taken when the disease was refractory, from a patient treated with antithyroid drugs. The receptors here all came from a female donor with Graves disease.

The table lists this clonotype with many counts. The rearrangement joins TRBV20-1 to TRBJ2-5; 11 nucleotides match TRBD2. Germline CDR1 is DFQATT and CDR2 is SNEGSKA (reference sequence). The CDR3 consists of 15 residues. With 3 bases clipped from V and 6 bases from J, the junction kept 9 bases outside the gene matches. CDR3 loop: CSASPLAGVEKTQYF. The CDR3 DNA follows: TGCAGTGCTAGTCCACTAGCGGGAGTAGAAAAGACCCAGTACTTC.

In its sample, this clonotype was seen a few times. The rearrangement joins TRBV3-1 to TRBJ2-7; TRBD2 agrees at 7 bases. Germline V CDR1 and CDR2: LGHDT, YNNKEL (reference sequence). The CDR3 is 18 residues long. Trimming took 3 bases from V and 0 from J; bases not matched to a gene: 14. DNA for the CDR3: TGTGCCAGCAGCCATAGCACCTTAATAGCGGGCATCTCCTACGAGCAGTACTTC. This gives the protein CASSHSTLIAGISYEQYF.

The V gene is TRBV28, the J gene TRBJ2-2; TRBD1 might be the D (5 bases). Deletions cut 5 bases from V and 7 bases from J, with 8 bases between. The germline V gene encodes CDR1 MDHEN and CDR2 SYDVKM. The CDR3 consists of 12 residues. The CDR3 coding sequence is TGTGCCAGCAGTCAGGGCAGCGGGGAGCTGTTTTTT. Its protein is CASSQGSGELFF.

The chain combines TRBV11-2 with TRBJ2-7, with 15 positions matching TRBD2. This CDR3 has 17 residues. With V trimmed by 5 bases and J by 5 bases, 10 bases remained unmatched. Germline assignment: CDR1 SGHAT and CDR2 FQNNGV. The CDR3 DNA reads as TGTGCCAGCAGCCTTGGTGGACTAGCGGGAGGGCTCCACGAGCAGTACTTC. Translation: CASSLGGLAGGLHEQYF.

This clonotype was counted a single time. A read error may explain this, as a much larger clone is one base away. This sequence joins TRBV6-2 or TRBV6-3 and TRBJ2-2; 10 bases fit TRBD2. CDR1 MNHEY and CDR2 SVGEGT come from the germline V gene. The CDR3 runs 16 residues. CDR3 nucleotides: TGTGTCAGCCTTCCACGAGCGGGAGGGTTCACCGGGGAGCTGTTTTTT. This gives the protein CVSLPRAGGFTGELFF.

This clonotype was found a few times. The chain is built from TRBV6-9 and TRBJ1-1; D unclear. The CDR3 consists of 16 residues. The germline V gene encodes CDR1 MNHGY and CDR2 SVAAGI. V was cut by 3 bases and J by 4 bases, with 18 bases left in between. CDR3 nucleotides: TGTGCCAGCAGTTACAACCCCAGTGTGGGGATCACTGAAGCTTTCTTT. This gives the protein CASSYNPSVGITEAFF.

V and J are TRBV9 and TRBJ2-3; 7 bases are a match to TRBD2. CDR3 length: 14 residues. CDR1 is SGDLS, CDR2 YYNGEE, per germline. J was trimmed by 0 bases and V by 4 bases; bases with no gene match: 2. The CDR3: CASSWRESTDTQYF. The CDR3 nucleotides are TGTGCCAGCAGCTGGCGGGAGAGCACAGATACGCAGTATTTT.

This clonotype was detected once. The V and J genes are TRBV19 and TRBJ2-7, with TRBD1 as a possible D gene (5 bases). The CDR3 totals 16 residues. Between the trimmed V and J ends, which lost 5 bases and 1 base, there was a span of 18 bases. Germline CDR1 LNHDA, CDR2 SQIVND (reference sequence). CDR3 sequence (DNA): TGTGCCAGTAGTGAACCCAGGGTTGGCGAGTCCTACGAGCAGTACTTC. It encodes CASSEPRVGESYEQYF.

The chain has TRBV18 and TRBJ1-5; no clear D. Germline V lookup: CDR1 KGHSH, CDR2 LQKENI. V lost 1 base, J lost 4 bases, and 5 bases lay in between. The CDR3 sequence is 13 residues long. The CDR3 loop reads CASSPQQNQPQHF. CDR3 DNA: TGTGCCAGCTCACCACAGCAGAATCAGCCCCAGCATTTT. The variable domain in full, completed from reference TRBV18 and TRBJ1-5, reads NAGVMQNPRHLVRRRGQEARLRCSPMKGHSHVYWYRQLPEEGLKFMVYLQKENIIDESGMPKERFSAEFPKEGPSILRIQQVVRGDSAAYFCASSPQQNQPQHFGDGTRLSIL.

Many counts were recorded for this clonotype. The rearrangement links TRBV6-1 to TRBJ1-5; D unresolved. V dropped 2 bases and J dropped 3 bases, with 11 bases sitting between them. Germline CDR1 and CDR2: MNHNS and SASEGT. This CDR3 has 15 amino acids. The CDR3 spells CASSEWGGINQPQHF. The CDR3, as DNA: TGTGCCAGCAGTGAATGGGGTGGTATCAATCAGCCCCAGCATTTT.

Comments on this clonotype: A much larger clone differs from this one at a single base, so this may be a read error. This rearrangement joins TRBV7-8 to TRBJ1-2; D unresolved. This CDR3 comprises 11 residues. V was shortened by 3 bases and J by 13 bases, with 12 bases between the two germline ends. CDR1 and CDR2 from the germline V gene are SGHVS and FQNEAQ. CDR3 DNA: TGTGCCAGCAGCTTCGATTCTACGGTCACCTTC. It specifies CASSFDSTVTF.

The chain is built from TRBV6-1 and TRBJ1-2; D gene unclear. The V end was cut by 0 bases, the J end by 4 bases, with 9 bases between. Germline values: CDR1 MNHNS, CDR2 SASEGT. This CDR3 comprises 14 residues. The CDR3 protein is CASSEAPTRYGYTF. CDR3 nucleotide sequence: TGTGCCAGCAGTGAAGCGCCGACCCGCTATGGCTACACCTTC.

Notes on this clonotype: Given a much more abundant clone one base away, this may be a read error. The V call is TRBV20-1, the J call TRBJ2-7; D remains unclear. The CDR3 covers 12 residues. CDR1 and CDR2 from the germline V gene are DFQATT and SNEGSKA (reference sequence). Here the CDR3 DNA reads TGCAGTGCTAGAGATATAGGCTACGAGCAGCACTTC. This encodes CSARDIGYEQHF.

This rearrangement joins TRBV28 to TRBJ2-5, with D uncertain. The V and J ends lost 5 bases and 2 bases respectively, with 15 bases between them. The V gene's germline CDR1 is MDHEN and CDR2 SYDVKM. CDR3 length: 15 residues. CDR3 protein: CASSKNYRMQETQYF. The CDR3 bases are TGTGCCAGCAGTAAAAACTACCGGATGCAAGAGACCCAGTACTTC.

The V call is TRBV19, the J call TRBJ1-2, with 8 bases matching TRBD1. Trimming cost V 6 bases and J 4 bases; bases outside gene matches: 4. Germline V gene data show CDR1 as LNHDA and CDR2 as SQIVND (reference sequence). This CDR3 region has 13 residues. The CDR3 DNA follows: TGTGCCAGTAGCCAGGGGGCTCGCTATGGCTACACCTTC. This encodes CASSQGARYGYTF.

This clonotype was seen more than once but under ten times. The chain combines TRBV7-2 with TRBJ2-7; no reliable D call. CDR1 and CDR2 (germline): SGHTA, FQGNSA. V was trimmed by 4 bases and J by 8 bases, leaving 21 bases between them. The CDR3 consists of 15 residues. Written as DNA, the CDR3 is TGTGCCAGCAGCTCACCCGGGCTTGGCCCTACGAAGCAGTACTTC. Translating it yields CASSSPGLGPTKQYF. The full variable domain, rest sourced from reference TRBV7-2 and TRBJ2-7, is GAGVSQSPSNKVTEKGKDVELRCDPISGHTALYWYRQSLGQGLEFLIYFQGNSAPDKSGLPSDRFSAERTGGSVSTLTIQRTQQEDSAVYLCASSSPGLGPTKQYFGPGTRLTVT.

The chain is built from TRBV6-5 and TRBJ2-5; D is ambiguous. This CDR3 has 15 amino acids. Trimming shortened V by 0 bases and J by 7 bases, and 15 bases separated the two germline ends. CDR1 MNHEY and CDR2 SVGAGI come from the germline V gene. CDR3 bases: TGTGCCAGCAGTTACTCACCCCCTGGTGGTGGGACCCAGTACTTC. The encoded protein is CASSYSPPGGGTQYF.

This chain joins TRBV3-1 and TRBJ2-7; the match to TRBD1 covers 8 bases. J lost 4 bases, V lost 10 bases, and 6 bases had no gene match. The CDR3 spans 12 residues. Germline V CDR1 and CDR2: LGHDT, YNNKEL (reference sequence). Here the CDR3 reads CATQGAGYEQYF. As DNA, the CDR3 is TGTGCCACCCAGGGGGCGGGTTACGAGCAGTACTTC.